The 8 T cell receptor beta chains below all came from one sample that was sequenced in a study of Japanese encephalitis immunity and Zika vaccine responses. CFSE-labeled PBMCs were cultured approximately six days with peptide pools, each at 1 ug/mL. Unfixed live CD56-CD19-CD16-CD3+CD4+ CFSE-low cells were sorted as proliferating CD4 T cells. TCRdb independently ran MiXCR on the 5' RACE reads; one entry per CDR3 protein. The sample includes around 280 distinct CDR3 sequences, roughly 2% of them seen just once. The sample consisted of antigen-activated CD4+ T cells from blood, cultured, taken during a Zika inactivated vaccine study. The receptors were gathered from an adult man who received an inactivated Zika virus vaccine.

This clonotype is medium-sized in the sample. The CDR3 DNA reads TGCGCCAGCAGCTTAGACAGGTATCTCTCTGGGGCCAACGTCCTGACTTTC. Translating it yields CASSLDRYLSGANVLTF. This chain joins TRBV5-1 and TRBJ2-6, with a possible D match to TRBD1 (6 bases). Germline assignment: CDR1 SGHRS and CDR2 YFSETQ. The CDR3 is 17 amino acids. Trimming cost V 2 bases and J 0 bases, with 12 bases left between them.

This clonotype is categorized as medium-sized. V and J are TRBV18 and TRBJ2-5, with TRBD2 matching over 9 bases. Germline values: CDR1 KGHSH, CDR2 LQKENI. The CDR3 extends over 17 amino acids. The trim removed 2 bases at V and 2 bases at J, leaving 9 bases unmatched. CDR3 coding DNA: TGTGCCAGCTCACCAAGCGCAGCGACTAGCGGTCAAGAGACCCAGTACTTC. The encoded protein is CASSPSAATSGQETQYF.

By sample fraction, this clonotype is hyperexpanded (1% or more). The chain employs TRBV4-3 and TRBJ2-2; no clear D. The CDR3 totals 15 residues. Germline V CDR1 and CDR2: LGHNA, YSLEER. Trimming took 0 bases from V and 4 from J, leaving 9 bases between them. The CDR3 region is CASSQDFWATGELFF. The CDR3 coding sequence is TGCGCCAGCAGCCAAGATTTCTGGGCCACCGGGGAGCTGTTTTTT.

This clonotype is medium-sized by share. V gene TRBV13 combines with J gene TRBJ1-1; a weak D match, TRBD1 (5 bases). The CDR3 covers 14 residues. Deletions cut 6 bases from V and 6 bases from J, with 17 bases between. Germline V lookup: CDR1 PRHDT, CDR2 FYEKMQ (reference sequence). The CDR3: CASRGLGVGAEAFF. DNA of the CDR3: TGTGCCAGCAGGGGTTTGGGGGTTGGCGCTGAAGCTTTCTTT.

Relative to its sample, this clonotype is hyperexpanded. V gene TRBV9 combines with J gene TRBJ2-5, with D tentatively TRBD1 (5 bases). Deletions cut 0 bases from V and 1 base from J, with 7 bases between. CDR1 is SGDLS and CDR2 is YYNGEE in the germline V gene. CDR3 length equals 14 residues. Here the CDR3 reads CASSVGGAQETQYF. For the CDR3, the DNA is TGTGCCAGCAGCGTAGGGGGCGCCCAAGAGACCCAGTACTTC.

This clonotype appeared a few times. The chain couples TRBV7-2 to TRBJ1-1; D is unresolved. Per germline, CDR1 SGHTA and CDR2 FQGNSA. The CDR3 runs to 18 residues. Trimming took off 5 bases at V and 2 bases at J, with 24 bases between the two ends. The CDR3 region is CASSTAWGWWRDNTEAFF. DNA for the CDR3: TGTGCCAGCAGCACGGCTTGGGGATGGTGGAGGGATAACACTGAAGCTTTCTTT.

The chain uses TRBV20-1 and TRBJ1-6; D gene ambiguous. Germline-derived CDR1 and CDR2 are DFQATT and SNEGSKA (reference sequence). The CDR3 covers 12 residues. V dropped 3 bases and J dropped 6 bases, with 6 bases sitting between them. The CDR3 DNA follows: TGCAGTGCTAGGGACGGTAATTCACCCCTCCACTTT. Translating it yields CSARDGNSPLHF.

This clonotype is categorized as medium-sized. The J gene is TRBJ1-2, the V gene TRBV28; D call uncertain. Trimming cost V 4 bases and J 2 bases, with 8 bases left between them. The CDR3 covers 13 residues. Per germline, CDR1 MDHEN and CDR2 SYDVKM. The DNA of the CDR3 is TGTGCCAGCAGTTCCCCGGGCAACTATGGCTACACCTTC. This encodes CASSSPGNYGYTF.